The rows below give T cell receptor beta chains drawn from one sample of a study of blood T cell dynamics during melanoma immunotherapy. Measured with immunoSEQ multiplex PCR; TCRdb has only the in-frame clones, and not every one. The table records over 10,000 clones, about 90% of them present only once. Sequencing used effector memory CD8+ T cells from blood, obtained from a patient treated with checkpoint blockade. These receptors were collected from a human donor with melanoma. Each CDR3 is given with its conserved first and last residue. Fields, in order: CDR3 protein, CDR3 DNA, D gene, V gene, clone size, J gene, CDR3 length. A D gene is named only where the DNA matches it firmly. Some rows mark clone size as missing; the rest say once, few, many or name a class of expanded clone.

CDR3aa: CASSQDETGLVTYEQYF; CDR3nt: TGCGCCAGCAGCCAAGATGAGACGGGGCTAGTAACCTACGAGCAGTACTTC; d_gene: .; v_gene: TRBV4-1; abundance: .; j_gene: TRBJ2-7; len: 17
CDR3aa: CASSFWTGTPTEAFF; CDR3nt: TGTGCCAGCAGCTTCTGGACAGGGACCCCCACTGAAGCTTTCTTT; d_gene: TRBD1; v_gene: TRBV28; abundance: .; j_gene: TRBJ1-1; len: 15
CDR3aa: CASSQDRRDLYEQYF; CDR3nt: TGCGCCAGCAGCCAAGACCGACGGGATCTCTACGAGCAGTACTTC; d_gene: .; v_gene: TRBV4-1; abundance: .; j_gene: TRBJ2-7; len: 15
CDR3aa: CASSKTATSYNEQFF; CDR3nt: TGTGCCAGCAGTAAAACCGCGACTTCCTACAATGAGCAGTTCTTC; d_gene: .; v_gene: TRBV2; abundance: .; j_gene: TRBJ2-1; len: 15
CDR3aa: CSVEFAADEQYF; CDR3nt: TGCAGCGTTGAGTTCGCAGCGGACGAGCAGTACTTC; d_gene: .; v_gene: TRBV29-1; abundance: once; j_gene: TRBJ2-7; len: 12
CDR3aa: CASSRGLAGPPYEQYF; CDR3nt: TGTGCCAGCAGCCGGGGACTAGCGGGCCCTCCCTACGAGCAGTACTTC; d_gene: TRBD2; v_gene: TRBV7-9; abundance: .; j_gene: TRBJ2-7; len: 16
CDR3aa: CASSGTGDKNIQYF; CDR3nt: TGCGCCAGCAGCGGGACAGGGGACAAAAACATTCAGTACTTC; d_gene: TRBD1; v_gene: TRBV5-1; abundance: few; j_gene: TRBJ2-4; len: 14
CDR3aa: CASSLTGAPYEQYF; CDR3nt: TGTGCCAGCAGTCTAACCGGGGCCCCCTACGAGCAGTACTTC; d_gene: .; v_gene: TRBV27; abundance: .; j_gene: TRBJ2-7; len: 14
CDR3aa: CASSLDGQGGTEVFF; CDR3nt: TGTGCCAGCAGCTTAGACGGACAGGGGGGTACTGAAGTTTTCTTT; d_gene: TRBD1; v_gene: TRBV11-2; abundance: .; j_gene: TRBJ1-1; len: 15
CDR3aa: CASSQDQVWEGLGGYTF; CDR3nt: TGTGCCAGCAGCCAAGACCAGGTCTGGGAGGGGCTCGGTGGCTACACCTTC; d_gene: .; v_gene: TRBV4-2; abundance: once; j_gene: TRBJ1-2; len: 17
CDR3aa: CASSPLTGSNNEQFF; CDR3nt: TGTGCCAGCAGTCCCTTAACGGGATCGAACAATGAGCAGTTCTTC; d_gene: .; v_gene: TRBV6-5; abundance: once; j_gene: TRBJ2-1; len: 15
CDR3aa: CASSGAGAPGGYGYTF; CDR3nt: TGCGCCAGCAGCGGAGCCGGGGCCCCGGGGGGCTATGGCTACACCTTC; d_gene: .; v_gene: TRBV4-1; abundance: once; j_gene: TRBJ1-2; len: 16
CDR3aa: CSAYLLGYTF; CDR3nt: TGCAGTGCTTACCTTCTTGGCTACACCTTC; d_gene: .; v_gene: TRBV20-1; abundance: .; j_gene: TRBJ1-2; len: 10
CDR3aa: CASKGLTYYEQYF; CDR3nt: TGTGCCAGCAAAGGACTAACCTACTACGAGCAGTACTTC; d_gene: .; v_gene: TRBV11-2; abundance: .; j_gene: TRBJ2-7; len: 13
CDR3aa: CASSIWVSEPQHF; CDR3nt: TGTGCCAGTAGTATCTGGGTGTCCGAGCCCCAGCATTTT; d_gene: .; v_gene: TRBV19; abundance: few; j_gene: TRBJ1-5; len: 13
CDR3aa: CASSVAGATEAFF; CDR3nt: TGTGCCAGCAGCGTAGCAGGGGCCACTGAAGCTTTCTTT; d_gene: .; v_gene: TRBV9; abundance: .; j_gene: TRBJ1-1; len: 13
CDR3aa: CASSYSVGTEAFF; CDR3nt: TGTGCCAGCAGTTACTCGGTGGGGACTGAAGCTTTCTTT; d_gene: .; v_gene: TRBV6-6; abundance: .; j_gene: TRBJ1-1; len: 13
CDR3aa: CASKGEVYSGNTIYF; CDR3nt: TGCGCAAGCAAGGGGGAGGTCTACTCTGGAAACACCATATATTTT; d_gene: .; v_gene: TRBV4-1; abundance: .; j_gene: TRBJ1-3; len: 15
CDR3aa: CASSHTDTQYF; CDR3nt: TGTGCCAGCAGCCACACAGATACGCAGTATTTT; d_gene: .; v_gene: TRBV7-6; abundance: .; j_gene: TRBJ2-3; len: 11
CDR3aa: CASRERANYGYTF; CDR3nt: TGTGCCAGCAGAGAGAGGGCTAACTATGGCTACACCTTC; d_gene: .; v_gene: TRBV7-2; abundance: .; j_gene: TRBJ1-2; len: 13
CDR3aa: CASSPATGAGVYQETQYF; CDR3nt: TGTGCCAGCTCACCAGCGACAGGGGCCGGGGTATACCAAGAGACCCAGTACTTC; d_gene: TRBD1; v_gene: TRBV18; abundance: .; j_gene: TRBJ2-5; len: 18
CDR3aa: CASTRAAYNEQFF; CDR3nt: TGTGCCAGCACCCGAGCGGCCTACAATGAGCAGTTCTTC; d_gene: .; v_gene: TRBV7-9; abundance: once; j_gene: TRBJ2-1; len: 13
CDR3aa: CASSLHRVGYTF; CDR3nt: TGTGCCAGCAGCTTACACAGGGTTGGCTACACCTTC; d_gene: .; v_gene: TRBV5-5; abundance: .; j_gene: TRBJ1-2; len: 12